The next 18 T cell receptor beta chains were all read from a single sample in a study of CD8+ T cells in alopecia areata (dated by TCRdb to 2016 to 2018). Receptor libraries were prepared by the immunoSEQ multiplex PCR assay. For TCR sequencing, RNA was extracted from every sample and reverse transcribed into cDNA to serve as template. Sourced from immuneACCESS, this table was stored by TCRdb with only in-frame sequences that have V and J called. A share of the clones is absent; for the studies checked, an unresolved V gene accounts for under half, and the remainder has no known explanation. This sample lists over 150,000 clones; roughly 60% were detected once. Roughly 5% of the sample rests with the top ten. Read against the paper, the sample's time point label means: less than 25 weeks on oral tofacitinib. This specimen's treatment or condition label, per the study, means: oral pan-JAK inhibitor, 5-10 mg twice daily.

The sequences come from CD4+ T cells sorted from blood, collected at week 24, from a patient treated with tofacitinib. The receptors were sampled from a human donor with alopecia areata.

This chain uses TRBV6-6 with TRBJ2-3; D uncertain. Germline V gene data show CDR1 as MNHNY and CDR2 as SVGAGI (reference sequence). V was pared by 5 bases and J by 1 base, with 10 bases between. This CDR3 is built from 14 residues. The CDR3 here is CASSPRQGTDTQYF. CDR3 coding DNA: TGTGCCAGCAGTCCACGGCAAGGCACAGATACGCAGTATTTT.

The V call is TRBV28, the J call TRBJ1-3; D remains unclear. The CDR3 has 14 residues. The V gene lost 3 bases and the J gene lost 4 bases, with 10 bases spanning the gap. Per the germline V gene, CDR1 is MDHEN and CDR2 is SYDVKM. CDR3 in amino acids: CASSLLLEGNTIYF. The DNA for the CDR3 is TGTGCCAGCAGTTTGCTCCTGGAGGGAAACACCATATATTTT.

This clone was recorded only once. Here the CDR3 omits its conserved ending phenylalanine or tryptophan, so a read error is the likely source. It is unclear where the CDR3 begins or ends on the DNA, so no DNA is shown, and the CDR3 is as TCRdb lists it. CDR3 loop: CASSARCPRSSYNSPLHL. The V and J genes are TRBV21-1 and TRBJ1-6. TRBV21-1 is flagged as a pseudogene. The CDR3 is 18 amino acids long, termini counted.

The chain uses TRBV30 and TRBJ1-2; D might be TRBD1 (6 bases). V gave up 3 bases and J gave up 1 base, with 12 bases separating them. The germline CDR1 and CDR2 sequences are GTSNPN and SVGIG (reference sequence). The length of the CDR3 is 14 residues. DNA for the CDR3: TGTGCCTGGAGCCTGGACAGTAATAACTATGGCTACACCTTC. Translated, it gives CAWSLDSNNYGYTF.

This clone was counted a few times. The CDR3 DNA follows: TGTGCCAGCAGCGTAGCGCAGGGGTGGGGAGAGACCCAGTACTTC. Its protein is CASSVAQGWGETQYF. The chain recombines TRBV9 with TRBJ2-5; D perhaps matches TRBD1 (6 bases). The CDR3 is 15 residues long. The germline V gene encodes CDR1 SGDLS and CDR2 YYNGEE. Trimming left V 0 bases short and J 4 bases short, with 13 bases between.

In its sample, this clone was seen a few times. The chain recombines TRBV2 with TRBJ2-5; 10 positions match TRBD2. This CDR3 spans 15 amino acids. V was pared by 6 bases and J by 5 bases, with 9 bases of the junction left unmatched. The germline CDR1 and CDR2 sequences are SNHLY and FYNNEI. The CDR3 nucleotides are TGTGCCAGCAGACTCCGAGCGGGGGGGCGGGAGACCCAGTACTTC. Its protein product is CASRLRAGGRETQYF.

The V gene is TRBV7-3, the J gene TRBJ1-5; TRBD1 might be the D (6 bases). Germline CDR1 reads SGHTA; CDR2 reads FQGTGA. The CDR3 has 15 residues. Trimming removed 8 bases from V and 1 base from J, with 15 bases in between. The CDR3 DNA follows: TGTGCCAGCTGGATCAGGGGCGAGAGCAATCAGCCCCAGCATTTT. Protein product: CASWIRGESNQPQHF.

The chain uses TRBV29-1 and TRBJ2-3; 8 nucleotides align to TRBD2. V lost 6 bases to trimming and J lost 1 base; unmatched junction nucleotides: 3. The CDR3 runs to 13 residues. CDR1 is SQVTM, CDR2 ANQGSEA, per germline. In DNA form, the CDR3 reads TGCAGCGTACTAGCGGTGGGCACAGATACGCAGTATTTT. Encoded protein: CSVLAVGTDTQYF.

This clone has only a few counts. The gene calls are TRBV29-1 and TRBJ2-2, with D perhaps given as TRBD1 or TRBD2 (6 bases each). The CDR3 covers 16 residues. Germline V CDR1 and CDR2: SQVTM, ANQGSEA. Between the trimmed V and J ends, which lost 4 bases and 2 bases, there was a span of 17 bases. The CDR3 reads CSVGFFGGHNTGELFF. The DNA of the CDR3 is TGCAGCGTTGGTTTTTTCGGGGGCCATAACACCGGGGAGCTGTTTTTT.

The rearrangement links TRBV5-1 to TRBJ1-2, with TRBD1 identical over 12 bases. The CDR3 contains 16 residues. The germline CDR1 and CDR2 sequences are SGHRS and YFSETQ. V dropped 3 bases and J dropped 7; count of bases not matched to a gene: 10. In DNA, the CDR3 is TGCGCCAGCAGCTCCGGGACAGGGGGCATAGTGAGTGGCTACACCTTC. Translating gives CASSSGTGGIVSGYTF.

This CDR3 is CASSGLTGGRGYTF. In DNA form, the CDR3 reads TGCGCCAGCAGCGGATTGACAGGGGGCAGAGGCTACACCTTC. The genes are TRBV5-1 and TRBJ1-2, with TRBD1 matching 10 bases. From germline, CDR1 is SGHRS and CDR2 YFSETQ. The CDR3 consists of 14 residues. V was pared by 4 bases and J by 8 bases, with 8 bases of the junction left unmatched.

The CDR3 DNA reads TGTGCCAGCCGACAGGGGGCTCTTGGGAGCTCCTACGAGCAGTACTTC. Translation: CASRQGALGSSYEQYF. The genes are TRBV27 and TRBJ2-7; 10 bases align to TRBD1. CDR3 size: 16 residues. The V gene's germline CDR1 is MNHEY and CDR2 SMNVEV (reference sequence). V dropped 8 bases and J dropped 0; count of bases not matched to a gene: 10.

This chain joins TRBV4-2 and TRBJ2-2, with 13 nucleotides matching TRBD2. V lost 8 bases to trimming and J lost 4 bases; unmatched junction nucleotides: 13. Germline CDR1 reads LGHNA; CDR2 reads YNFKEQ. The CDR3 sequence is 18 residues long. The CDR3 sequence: CASRRTSGGPVGTGELFF. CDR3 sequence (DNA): TGTGCCAGCCGACGGACTAGCGGGGGTCCCGTGGGCACCGGGGAGCTGTTTTTT.

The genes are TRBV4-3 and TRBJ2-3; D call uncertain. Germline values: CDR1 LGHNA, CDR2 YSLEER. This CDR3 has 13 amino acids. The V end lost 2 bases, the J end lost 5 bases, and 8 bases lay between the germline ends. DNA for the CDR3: TGCGCCAGCAGCCAAAGCGCCCTAGATACGCAGTATTTT. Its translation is CASSQSALDTQYF.

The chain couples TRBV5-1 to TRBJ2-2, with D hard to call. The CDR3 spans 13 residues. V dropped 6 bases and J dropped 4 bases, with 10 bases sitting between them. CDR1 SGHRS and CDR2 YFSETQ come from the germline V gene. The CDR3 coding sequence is TGCGCCAGCACCCCGACCGGCACCGGGGAGCTGTTTTTT. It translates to CASTPTGTGELFF.

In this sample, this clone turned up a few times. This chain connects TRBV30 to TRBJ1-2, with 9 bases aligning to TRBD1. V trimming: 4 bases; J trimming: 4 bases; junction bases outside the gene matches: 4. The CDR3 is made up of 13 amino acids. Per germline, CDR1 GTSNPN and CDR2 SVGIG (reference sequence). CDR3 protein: CAWTTGGIYGYTF. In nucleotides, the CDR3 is TGTGCCTGGACGACAGGGGGGATCTATGGCTACACCTTC.

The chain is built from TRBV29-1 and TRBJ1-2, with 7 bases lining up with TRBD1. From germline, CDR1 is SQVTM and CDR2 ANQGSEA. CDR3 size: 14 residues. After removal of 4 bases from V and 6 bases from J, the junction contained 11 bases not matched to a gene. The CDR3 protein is CSVAFSRGRDGYTF. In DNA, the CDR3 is TGCAGCGTTGCTTTCAGCAGGGGGAGGGATGGCTACACCTTC.

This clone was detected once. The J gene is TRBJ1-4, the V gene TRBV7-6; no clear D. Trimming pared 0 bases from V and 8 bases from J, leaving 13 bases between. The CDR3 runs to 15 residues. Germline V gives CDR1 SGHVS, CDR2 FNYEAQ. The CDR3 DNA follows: TGTGCCAGCAGCTTAGCGCAGCGACTCGGGGAAAAACTGTTTTTT. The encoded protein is CASSLAQRLGEKLFF.